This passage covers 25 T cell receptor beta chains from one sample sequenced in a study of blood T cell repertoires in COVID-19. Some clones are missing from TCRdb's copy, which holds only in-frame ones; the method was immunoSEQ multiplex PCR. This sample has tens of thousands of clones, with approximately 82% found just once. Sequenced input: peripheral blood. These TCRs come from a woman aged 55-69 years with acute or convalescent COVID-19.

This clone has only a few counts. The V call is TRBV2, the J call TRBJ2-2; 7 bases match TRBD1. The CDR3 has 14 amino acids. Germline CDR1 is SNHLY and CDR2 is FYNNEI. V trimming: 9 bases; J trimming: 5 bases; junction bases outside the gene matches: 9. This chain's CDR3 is CASKVGTATGELFF. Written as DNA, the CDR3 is TGTGCCAGTAAAGTGGGGACAGCGACCGGGGAGCTGTTTTTT.

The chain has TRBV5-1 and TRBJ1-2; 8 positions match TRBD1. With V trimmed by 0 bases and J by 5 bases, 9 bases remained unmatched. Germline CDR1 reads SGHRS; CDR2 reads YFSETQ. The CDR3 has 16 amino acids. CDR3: CASSLAVPQGAYGYTF. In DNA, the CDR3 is TGCGCCAGCAGCTTGGCCGTCCCGCAGGGGGCATATGGCTACACCTTC.

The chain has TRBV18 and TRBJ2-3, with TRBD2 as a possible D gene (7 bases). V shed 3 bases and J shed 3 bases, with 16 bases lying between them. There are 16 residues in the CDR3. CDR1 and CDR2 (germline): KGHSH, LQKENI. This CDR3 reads CASSPLGGGATDTQYF. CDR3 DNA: TGTGCCAGCTCACCCCTAGGGGGGGGAGCTACAGATACGCAGTATTTT.

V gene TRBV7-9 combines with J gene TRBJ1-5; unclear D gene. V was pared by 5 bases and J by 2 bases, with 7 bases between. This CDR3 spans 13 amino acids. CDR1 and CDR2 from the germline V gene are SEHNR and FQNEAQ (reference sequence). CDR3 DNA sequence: TGTGCCAGCAGCCTCTCGGGCAATCAGCCCCAGCATTTT. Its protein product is CASSLSGNQPQHF.

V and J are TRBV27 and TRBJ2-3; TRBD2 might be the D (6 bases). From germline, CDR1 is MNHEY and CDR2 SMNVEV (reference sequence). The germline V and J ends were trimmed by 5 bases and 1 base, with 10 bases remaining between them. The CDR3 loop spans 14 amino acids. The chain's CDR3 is CASSAPSGTDTQYF. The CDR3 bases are TGTGCCAGCAGTGCCCCTAGCGGCACAGATACGCAGTATTTT.

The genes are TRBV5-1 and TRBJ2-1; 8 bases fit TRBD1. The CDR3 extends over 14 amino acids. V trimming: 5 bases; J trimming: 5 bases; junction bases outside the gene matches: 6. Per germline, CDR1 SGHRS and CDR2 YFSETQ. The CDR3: CASRPGQADNEQFF. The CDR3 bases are TGCGCCAGCAGACCGGGACAGGCGGACAATGAGCAGTTCTTC.

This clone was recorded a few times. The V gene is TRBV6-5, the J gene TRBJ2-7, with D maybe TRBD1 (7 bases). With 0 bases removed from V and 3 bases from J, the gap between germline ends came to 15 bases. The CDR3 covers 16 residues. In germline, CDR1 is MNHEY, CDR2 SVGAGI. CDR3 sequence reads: CASSYSQGGPHYEQYF. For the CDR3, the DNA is TGTGCCAGCAGTTACTCCCAGGGGGGTCCTCACTACGAGCAGTACTTC.

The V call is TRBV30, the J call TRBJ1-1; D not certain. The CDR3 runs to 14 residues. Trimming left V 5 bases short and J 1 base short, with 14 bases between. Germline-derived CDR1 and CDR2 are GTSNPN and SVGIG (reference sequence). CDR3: CAWRPLRRNTEAFF. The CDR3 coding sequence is TGTGCCTGGCGGCCGCTCCGGAGGAACACTGAAGCTTTCTTT.

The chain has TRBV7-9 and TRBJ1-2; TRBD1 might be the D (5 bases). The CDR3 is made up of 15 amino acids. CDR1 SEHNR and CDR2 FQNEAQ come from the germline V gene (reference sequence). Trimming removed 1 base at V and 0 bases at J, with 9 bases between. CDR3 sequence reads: CASSLGTGSNYGYTF. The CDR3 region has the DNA TGTGCCAGCAGCTTAGGTACAGGTTCTAACTATGGCTACACCTTC.

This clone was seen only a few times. The CDR3 nucleotides are TGTGCCAGCAGCCCAGACAGGGCAGGAGGAAACACCATATATTTT. Its protein product is CASSPDRAGGNTIYF. V gene TRBV7-2 combines with J gene TRBJ1-3, with 7 bases fitting TRBD1. Germline CDR1 is SGHTA and CDR2 is FQGNSA. The CDR3 is 15 residues long. Germline trimming cut 5 bases from V and 4 bases from J; bases unmatched to any gene: 8. Based on the CDR3 plus reference TRBV7-2 and TRBJ1-3, the full variable domain is GAGVSQSPSNKVTEKGKDVELRCDPISGHTALYWYRQSLGQGLEFLIYFQGNSAPDKSGLPSDRFSAERTGGSVSTLTIQRTQQEDSAVYLCASSPDRAGGNTIYFGEGSWLTVV.

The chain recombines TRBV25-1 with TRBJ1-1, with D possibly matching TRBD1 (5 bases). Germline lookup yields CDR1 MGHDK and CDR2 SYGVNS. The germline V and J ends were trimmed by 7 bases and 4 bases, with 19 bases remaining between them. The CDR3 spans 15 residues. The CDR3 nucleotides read TGTGCCAGCATAATATTGGCAGGGAAGATCACTGAAGCTTTCTTT. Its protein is CASIILAGKITEAFF. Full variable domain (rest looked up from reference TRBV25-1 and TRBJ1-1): EADIYQTPRYLVIGTGKKITLECSQTMGHDKMYWYQQDPGMELHLIHYSYGVNSTEKGDLSSESTVSRIRTEHFPLTLESARPSHTSQYLCASIILAGKITEAFFGQGTRLTVV.

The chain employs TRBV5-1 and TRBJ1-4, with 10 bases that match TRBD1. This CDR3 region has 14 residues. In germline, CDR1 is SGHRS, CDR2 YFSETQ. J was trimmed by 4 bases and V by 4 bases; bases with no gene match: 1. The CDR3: CASSGTGDNEKLFF. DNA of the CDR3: TGCGCCAGCAGCGGGACAGGGGATAATGAAAAACTGTTTTTT. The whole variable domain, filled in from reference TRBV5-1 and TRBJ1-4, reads KAGVTQTPRYLIKTRGQQVTLSCSPISGHRSVSWYQQTPGQGLQFLFEYFSETQRNKGNFPGRFSGRQFSNSRSEMNVSTLELGDSALYLCASSGTGDNEKLFFGSGTQLSVL.

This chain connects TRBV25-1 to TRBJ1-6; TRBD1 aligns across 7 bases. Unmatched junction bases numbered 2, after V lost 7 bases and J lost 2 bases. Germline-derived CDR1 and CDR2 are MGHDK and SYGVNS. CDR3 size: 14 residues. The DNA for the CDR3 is TGTGCCAGCAAAGGGGGCGCCTATAATTCACCCCTCCACTTT. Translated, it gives CASKGGAYNSPLHF.

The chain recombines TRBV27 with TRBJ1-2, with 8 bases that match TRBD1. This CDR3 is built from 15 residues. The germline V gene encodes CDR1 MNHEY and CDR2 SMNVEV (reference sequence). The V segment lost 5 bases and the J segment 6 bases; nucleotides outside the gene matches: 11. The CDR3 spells CASSPTGDGGDGYTF. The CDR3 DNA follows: TGTGCCAGCAGTCCGACAGGGGATGGGGGCGATGGCTACACCTTC.

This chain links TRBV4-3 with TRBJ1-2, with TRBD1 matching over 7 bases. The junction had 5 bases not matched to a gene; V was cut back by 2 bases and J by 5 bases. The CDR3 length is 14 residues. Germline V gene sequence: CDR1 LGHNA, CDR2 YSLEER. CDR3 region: CASSQRDSRYGYTF. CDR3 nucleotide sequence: TGCGCCAGCAGCCAAAGGGACAGTAGATATGGCTACACCTTC.

The CDR3 region has the DNA TGTGCCAGCAGGAGGGACAGGGATGGCTACACCTTC. Protein sequence: CASRRDRDGYTF. This rearrangement joins TRBV25-1 to TRBJ1-2; 9 bases map to TRBD1. The V and J ends lost 6 bases and 6 bases, in that order; junction bases with no gene match: 2. Germline assignment: CDR1 MGHDK and CDR2 SYGVNS. The CDR3 covers 12 residues.

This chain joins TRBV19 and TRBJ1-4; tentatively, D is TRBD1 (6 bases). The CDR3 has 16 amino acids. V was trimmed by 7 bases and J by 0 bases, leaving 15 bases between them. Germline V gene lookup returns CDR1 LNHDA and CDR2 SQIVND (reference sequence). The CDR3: CASNLPTGTTNEKLFF. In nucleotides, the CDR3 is TGTGCCAGTAACCTACCTACAGGGACAACTAATGAAAAACTGTTTTTT.

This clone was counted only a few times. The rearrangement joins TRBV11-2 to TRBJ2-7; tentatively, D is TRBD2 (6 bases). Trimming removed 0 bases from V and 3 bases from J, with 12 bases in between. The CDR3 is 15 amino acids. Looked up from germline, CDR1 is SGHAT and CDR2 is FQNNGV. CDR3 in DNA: TGTGCCAGCAGCTTAGAAAGGGCGGGAAGCTACGAGCAGTACTTC. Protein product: CASSLERAGSYEQYF.

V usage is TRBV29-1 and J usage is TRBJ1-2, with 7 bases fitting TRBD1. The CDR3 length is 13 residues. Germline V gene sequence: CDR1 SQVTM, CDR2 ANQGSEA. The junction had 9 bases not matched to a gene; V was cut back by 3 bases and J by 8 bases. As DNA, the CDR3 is TGCAGCGTTGAGCACGGGACAGCGGCGGGCTACACCTTC. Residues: CSVEHGTAAGYTF.

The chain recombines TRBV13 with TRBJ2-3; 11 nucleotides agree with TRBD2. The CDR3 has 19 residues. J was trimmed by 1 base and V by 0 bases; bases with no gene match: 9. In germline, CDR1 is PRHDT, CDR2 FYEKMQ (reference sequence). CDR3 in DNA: TGTGCCAGCAGCTTAGGTCGAACTAGCGGGAGCTGGGGCACAGATACGCAGTATTTT. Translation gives CASSLGRTSGSWGTDTQYF.

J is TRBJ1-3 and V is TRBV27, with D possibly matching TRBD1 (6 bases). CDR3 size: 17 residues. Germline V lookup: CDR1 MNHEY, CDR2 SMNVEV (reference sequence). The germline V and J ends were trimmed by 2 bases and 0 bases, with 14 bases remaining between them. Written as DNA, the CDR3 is TGTGCCAGCAGTTTAATCGGGGGGCCCTTCTCTGGAAACACCATATATTTT. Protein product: CASSLIGGPFSGNTIYF.

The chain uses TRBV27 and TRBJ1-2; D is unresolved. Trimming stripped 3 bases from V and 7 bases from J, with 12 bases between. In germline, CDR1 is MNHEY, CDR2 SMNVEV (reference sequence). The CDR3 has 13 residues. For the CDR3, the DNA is TGTGCCAGCAGTTTGTCGGGTAGATTTGGCTACACCTTC. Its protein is CASSLSGRFGYTF.

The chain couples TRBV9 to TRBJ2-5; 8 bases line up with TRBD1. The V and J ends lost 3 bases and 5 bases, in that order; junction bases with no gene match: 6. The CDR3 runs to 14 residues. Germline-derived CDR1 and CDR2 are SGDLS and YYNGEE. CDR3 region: CASSGPGGVETQYF. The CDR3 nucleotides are TGTGCCAGCAGCGGCCCAGGGGGCGTGGAGACCCAGTACTTC.

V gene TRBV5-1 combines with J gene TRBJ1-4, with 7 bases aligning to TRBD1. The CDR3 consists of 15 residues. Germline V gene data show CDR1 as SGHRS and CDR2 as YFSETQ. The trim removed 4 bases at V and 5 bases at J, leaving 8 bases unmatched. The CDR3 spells CASSTRGTANEKLFF. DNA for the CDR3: TGCGCCAGCAGCACCCGAGGGACAGCAAATGAAAAACTGTTTTTT.

In nucleotides, the CDR3 is TGTGCCAGCAGCTTGGAGGCGGGGGGGTCATACGAGCAGTACTTC. This sequence encodes CASSLEAGGSYEQYF. The chain joins TRBV5-4 to TRBJ2-7, with 9 bases that match TRBD2. The CDR3 has 15 amino acids. With V trimmed by 0 bases and J by 4 bases, 5 bases remained unmatched. From germline, CDR1 is SGHNT and CDR2 YYREEE (reference sequence).